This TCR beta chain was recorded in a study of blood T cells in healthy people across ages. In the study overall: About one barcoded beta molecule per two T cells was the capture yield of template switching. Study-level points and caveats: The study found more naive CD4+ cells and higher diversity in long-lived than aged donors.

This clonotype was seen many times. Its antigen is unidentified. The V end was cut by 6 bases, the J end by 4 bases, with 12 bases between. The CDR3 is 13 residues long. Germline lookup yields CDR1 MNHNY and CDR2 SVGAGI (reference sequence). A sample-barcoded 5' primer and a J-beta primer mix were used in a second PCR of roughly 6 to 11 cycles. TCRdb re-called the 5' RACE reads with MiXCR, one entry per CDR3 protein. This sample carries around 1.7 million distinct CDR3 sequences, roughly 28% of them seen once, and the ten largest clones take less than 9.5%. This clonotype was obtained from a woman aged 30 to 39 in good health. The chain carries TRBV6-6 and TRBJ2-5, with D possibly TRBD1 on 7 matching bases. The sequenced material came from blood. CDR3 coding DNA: TGTGCCAGCAGAGGGCGGGACAGAGAGACCCAGTACTTC. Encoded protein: CASRGRDRETQYF.